The 5 T cell receptor beta chains given below trace back to one sample, sequenced in a study of blood T cell repertoires in COVID-19. Generated by immunoSEQ multiplex PCR, the TCRdb table keeps only in-frame clones and is missing some. The profile shows around 110,000 clones, around 80% of them singletons. The sample was peripheral blood. These receptors were taken from an older man with acute or convalescent COVID-19.

The chain employs TRBV7-7 and TRBJ2-1; TRBD1 matches 8 bases. The germline CDR1 and CDR2 sequences are SSHAT and FNYEAQ (reference sequence). The CDR3 has 14 residues. J was trimmed by 9 bases and V by 5 bases; bases with no gene match: 9. The DNA for the CDR3 is TGTGCCAGCAGCGCAAGGACAGGGACCGGTGAGCAGTTCTTC. Residues: CASSARTGTGEQFF.

The CDR3 is CASSPLGTSGGGYEQFF. The CDR3 bases are TGTGCCAGCAGCCCCCTGGGGACTAGCGGGGGCGGGTATGAGCAGTTCTTC. The chain joins TRBV6-4 to TRBJ2-1; 14 nucleotides agree with TRBD2. Germline V gene sequence: CDR1 MRHNA, CDR2 SNTAGT. The CDR3 contains 17 residues. Germline trimming cut 6 bases from V and 8 bases from J; bases unmatched to any gene: 12.

V gene TRBV5-6 combines with J gene TRBJ2-2; 7 bases are shared with TRBD1. Trimming took 3 bases from V and 4 from J; bases not matched to a gene: 6. The CDR3 sequence is 15 residues long. The germline V gene encodes CDR1 SGHDT and CDR2 YYEEEE. The CDR3 coding sequence is TGTGCCAGCAGCTACAGGGACAGAAGCACCGGGGAGCTGTTTTTT. Translating gives CASSYRDRSTGELFF.

The chain joins TRBV6-6 to TRBJ1-6, with D uncertain. Germline assignment: CDR1 MNHNY and CDR2 SVGAGI (reference sequence). The CDR3 runs 11 residues. Trimming shortened V by 6 bases and J by 10 bases, and 7 bases separated the two germline ends. This chain's CDR3 is CASREYSPLHF. In DNA form, the CDR3 reads TGTGCCAGCAGGGAGTACTCACCCCTCCACTTT.

This clone was seen more than once but under ten times. The chain carries TRBV6-1 and TRBJ2-4; possibly TRBD2 for D (6 bases). Germline-derived CDR1 and CDR2 are MNHNS and SASEGT. Trimming took 3 bases from V and 8 from J, leaving 8 bases between them. The length of the CDR3 is 12 residues. The CDR3 loop is CASSDTGDIQYF. The CDR3 bases are TGTGCCAGCAGTGACACGGGGGACATTCAGTACTTC.